Each of the 20 T cell receptor beta chains below was sequenced from the same sample in a study of blood T cells in healthy people across ages. A J-beta primer mix and a sample-barcoded 5' primer were used in a second PCR of about 7 to 12 cycles. MiXCR, applied by TCRdb to the 5' RACE reads, yields one record per CDR3 protein. The sample lists over 1,500,000 distinct CDR3 sequences; around 48% were seen once. Sample: blood. The receptors were sampled from a middle-aged woman in good health.

The DNA of the CDR3 is TGTGCCAGCAGTTCGCCGACTACGGCCGAGCAGTACTTC. Its translation is CASSSPTTAEQYF. The chain is built from TRBV27 and TRBJ2-7; a possible D gene is TRBD2 (5 bases). This CDR3 has 13 amino acids. CDR1 is MNHEY, CDR2 SMNVEV, per germline (reference sequence). The V gene lost 4 bases and the J gene lost 6 bases, with 13 bases spanning the gap.

V and J are TRBV6-5 and TRBJ1-6, with TRBD1 identical over 8 bases. The CDR3 spans 13 residues. The V and J ends lost 4 bases and 10 bases, in that order; junction bases with no gene match: 3. CDR1 MNHEY and CDR2 SVGAGI come from the germline V gene. Here the CDR3 reads CASSWQGASPLHF. Written as DNA, the CDR3 is TGTGCCAGCAGTTGGCAGGGGGCATCACCCCTCCACTTT.

DNA of the CDR3: TGTGCCGGTAGCGGGGGGACCTTGGACGGCAATGAGCAGTTCTTC. Protein sequence: CAGSGGTLDGNEQFF. The chain uses TRBV5-5 and TRBJ2-1; TRBD2 matches 10 bases. Germline V CDR1 and CDR2: SGHKS, YYEKEE (reference sequence). The CDR3 spans 15 residues. V lost 10 bases and J lost 6; bases outside the gene matches: 13.

The gene calls are TRBV7-2 and TRBJ1-3; TRBD1 matches at 9 bases. Germline lookup yields CDR1 SGHTA and CDR2 FQGNSA. This CDR3 comprises 18 residues. After removal of 5 bases from V and 0 bases from J, the junction contained 11 bases not matched to a gene. The CDR3 DNA reads TGTGCCAGCAGCCCAAGACCGACAGGGGGAACCTCTGGAAACACCATATATTTT. It is translated as CASSPRPTGGTSGNTIYF. The full variable domain, with the rest looked up from reference TRBV7-2 and TRBJ1-3, is GAGVSQSPSNKVTEKGKDVELRCDPISGHTALYWYRQSLGQGLEFLIYFQGNSAPDKSGLPSDRFSAERTGGSVSTLTIQRTQQEDSAVYLCASSPRPTGGTSGNTIYFGEGSWLTVV.

DNA of the CDR3: TGTGCCAGCAGCCCAGTCCCGGGACAGGGGCGCTACACAGATACGCAGTATTTT. Its translation: CASSPVPGQGRYTDTQYF. This chain connects TRBV3-1 to TRBJ2-3; TRBD1 matches at 10 bases. The CDR3 is 18 amino acids. Germline values: CDR1 LGHDT, CDR2 YNNKEL (reference sequence). J was trimmed by 2 bases and V by 4 bases; bases with no gene match: 12.

The rearrangement links TRBV14 to TRBJ1-2, with TRBD1 as a possible D gene (6 bases). Trimming took 4 bases from V and 0 from J, leaving 12 bases between them. Germline lookup yields CDR1 SGHDN and CDR2 FVKESK. The CDR3 is 15 amino acids. CDR3 coding DNA: TGTGCCAGCAGCCCCGACAGGATCTCTAACTATGGCTACACCTTC. Its protein is CASSPDRISNYGYTF.

The rearrangement joins TRBV20-1 to TRBJ2-1; 9 bases map to TRBD2. Trimming took 4 bases from V and 7 from J; bases not matched to a gene: 11. In germline, CDR1 is DFQATT, CDR2 SNEGSKA (reference sequence). The CDR3 sequence is 15 residues long. CDR3 DNA sequence: TGCAGTGCTACTGGAATAGCGGGGGTCGGAAATGAGCAGTTCTTC. Translation gives CSATGIAGVGNEQFF.

The V call is TRBV4-3, the J call TRBJ2-5; D assignment may be TRBD1 or TRBD2 (5 bases each). V gave up 1 base and J gave up 1 base, with 10 bases separating them. The CDR3 is made up of 15 amino acids. Germline V gene sequence: CDR1 LGHNA, CDR2 YSLEER. The DNA for the CDR3 is TGCGCCAGCAGCCAAGGCTGGGGGTCCCAAGAGACCCAGTACTTC. Translation: CASSQGWGSQETQYF.

The sample holds a few counts of this clonotype. The chain employs TRBV11-2 and TRBJ2-1; 12 positions agree with TRBD2. With V trimmed by 3 bases and J by 6 bases, 12 bases remained unmatched. The CDR3 has 18 amino acids. CDR1 is SGHAT and CDR2 is FQNNGV in the germline V gene. This CDR3 is CASSFDVPGLAGFNEQFF. The CDR3 nucleotides are TGTGCCAGCAGCTTCGACGTTCCAGGACTAGCGGGGTTCAATGAGCAGTTCTTC.

The chain recombines TRBV20-1 with TRBJ2-5, with a tentative D call TRBD1 (5 bases). This CDR3 contains 12 residues. CDR1 and CDR2 from the germline V gene are DFQATT and SNEGSKA (reference sequence). Trimming took off 6 bases at V and 4 bases at J, with 12 bases between the two ends. The CDR3 spells CSALTQGETQYF. CDR3 nucleotides: TGCAGTGCCCTGACCCAGGGAGAGACCCAGTACTTC.

This clonotype was seen more than once but under ten times. The chain uses TRBV20-1 and TRBJ2-7; maybe TRBD1 (6 bases). Trimming took 3 bases from V and 0 from J, leaving 9 bases between them. This CDR3 spans 13 amino acids. Germline V gene sequence: CDR1 DFQATT, CDR2 SNEGSKA (reference sequence). This CDR3 reads CSARGHDSYEQYF. The CDR3 coding sequence is TGCAGTGCTAGGGGACATGACTCCTACGAGCAGTACTTC.

Concerning this clonotype: Compared with germline, one end of the junction differs, possibly owing to a read error. The gene calls are TRBV12-3 or TRBV12-4 and TRBJ2-3; D is uncertain. This CDR3 comprises 14 residues. CDR3 DNA: TGTGCCGGCAGCCGGAGCCTGGGCGCAGATACGCAGTATTTT. Its protein product is CAGSRSLGADTQYF.

The chain is built from TRBV7-9 and TRBJ2-1; the match to TRBD2 covers 7 bases. Losses at the gene ends were 5 bases for V and 5 bases for J; bases not matched to a gene: 9. Germline loops: CDR1 SEHNR, CDR2 FQNEAQ (reference sequence). The CDR3 extends over 15 amino acids. Written as DNA, the CDR3 is TGTGCCAGCAGCCCCCTATCAGGGAGGGACAATGAGCAGTTCTTC. Translated: CASSPLSGRDNEQFF.

This clonotype has more than one count but fewer than ten. The CDR3 nucleotides read TGTGCCAGCAGTCCCGCCGGGAGAGAGGGAACCAAAAACATTCAGTACTTC. Its protein is CASSPAGREGTKNIQYF. The V gene is TRBV28, the J gene TRBJ2-4; tentative D call: TRBD2 (6 bases). The CDR3 contains 17 residues. CDR1 MDHEN and CDR2 SYDVKM come from the germline V gene. The V and J ends lost 5 bases and 2 bases respectively, with 19 bases between them.

This clonotype was observed a handful of times. The rearrangement links TRBV29-1 to TRBJ2-3; a weak D match, TRBD1 (5 bases). Germline CDR1 is SQVTM and CDR2 is ANQGSEA. The CDR3 is 13 amino acids. Trimming took 8 bases from V and 6 from J, leaving 18 bases between them. CDR3 nucleotide sequence: TGCAGCTCGTCTGGCAGGGTAGGGGATACGCAGTATTTT. Translated: CSSSGRVGDTQYF.

This clonotype was picked up a small number of times. The rearrangement links TRBV6-6 to TRBJ2-7; D is possibly TRBD1 or TRBD2 (5 bases each). Gene TRBJ2-5 matches the end of the DNA better, so the J call may be wrong. Germline V CDR1 and CDR2: MNHNY, SVGAGI (reference sequence). The length of the CDR3 is 14 residues. The chain's CDR3 is CASSDDPGRETQYF. The CDR3 DNA follows: TGTGCCAGCAGTGACGATCCGGGGCGGGAGACCCAGTACTTC.

The chain joins TRBV18 to TRBJ2-1; D gene ambiguous. Trimming removed 2 bases from V and 8 bases from J, with 13 bases in between. The CDR3 has 14 amino acids. CDR1 is KGHSH and CDR2 is LQKENI in the germline V gene. For the CDR3, the DNA is TGTGCCAGCTCACCAGGGATCTCTAGAGATGAGCAGTTCTTC. Its protein is CASSPGISRDEQFF.

A few counts support this clonotype. The gene calls are TRBV15 and TRBJ2-7, with TRBD1 matching 7 bases. V shed 0 bases and J 2 bases; nucleotides not matched to a gene: 4. The CDR3 length is 15 residues. Per the germline V gene, CDR1 is LNHNV and CDR2 is YYDKDF (reference sequence). The CDR3 nucleotides read TGTGCCACCAGCAGAGAAGGGACAGACCCCTACGAGCAGTACTTC. Its protein is CATSREGTDPYEQYF.

This clonotype was counted once. The gene calls are TRBV6-1 and TRBJ1-4; 7 bases map to TRBD1. CDR1 MNHNS and CDR2 SASEGT come from the germline V gene. The J segment lost 5 bases and the V segment lost 5 bases, leaving 5 bases of the junction unmatched. There are 14 residues in the CDR3. CDR3 DNA: TGTGCCAGCAGTTGGGGACAGTCAAATGAAAAACTGTTTTTT. It is translated as CASSWGQSNEKLFF.

This chain connects TRBV7-2 to TRBJ2-6; perhaps D is TRBD1 or TRBD2 (5 bases each). The ends were cut back, 4 bases at V and 10 bases at J, with 11 bases in the middle. CDR3 length equals 13 residues. Germline V gives CDR1 SGHTA, CDR2 FQGNSA. The CDR3 DNA follows: TGTGCCAGCAGCTCGGGACCAAAGAACGTCCTGACTTTC. Its protein product is CASSSGPKNVLTF.